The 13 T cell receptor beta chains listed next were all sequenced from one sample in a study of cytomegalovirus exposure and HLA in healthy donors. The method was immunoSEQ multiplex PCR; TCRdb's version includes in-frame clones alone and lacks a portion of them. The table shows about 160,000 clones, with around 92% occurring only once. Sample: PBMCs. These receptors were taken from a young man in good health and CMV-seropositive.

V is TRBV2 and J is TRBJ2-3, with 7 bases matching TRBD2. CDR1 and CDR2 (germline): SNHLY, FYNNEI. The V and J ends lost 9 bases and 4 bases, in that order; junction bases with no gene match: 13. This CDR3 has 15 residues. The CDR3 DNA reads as TGTGCCAGTACAGCCGCGGGAGTTTGGGCAGATACGCAGTATTTT. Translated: CASTAAGVWADTQYF.

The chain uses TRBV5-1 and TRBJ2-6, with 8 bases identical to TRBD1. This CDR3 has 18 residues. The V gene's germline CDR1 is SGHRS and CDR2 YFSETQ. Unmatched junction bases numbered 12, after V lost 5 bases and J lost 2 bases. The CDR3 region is CASRLSGTGNTGANVLTF. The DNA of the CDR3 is TGCGCCAGCAGATTGTCCGGGACAGGCAACACTGGGGCCAACGTCCTGACTTTC. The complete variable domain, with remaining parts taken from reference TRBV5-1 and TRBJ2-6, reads KAGVTQTPRYLIKTRGQQVTLSCSPISGHRSVSWYQQTPGQGLQFLFEYFSETQRNKGNFPGRFSGRQFSNSRSEMNVSTLELGDSALYLCASRLSGTGNTGANVLTFGAGSRLTVL.

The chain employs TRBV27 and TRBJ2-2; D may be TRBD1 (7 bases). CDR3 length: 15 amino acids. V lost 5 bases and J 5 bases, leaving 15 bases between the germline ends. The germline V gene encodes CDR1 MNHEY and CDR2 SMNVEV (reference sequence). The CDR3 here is CASSPAGGRTGELFF. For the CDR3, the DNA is TGTGCCAGCAGTCCGGCAGGGGGGAGAACCGGGGAGCTGTTTTTT.

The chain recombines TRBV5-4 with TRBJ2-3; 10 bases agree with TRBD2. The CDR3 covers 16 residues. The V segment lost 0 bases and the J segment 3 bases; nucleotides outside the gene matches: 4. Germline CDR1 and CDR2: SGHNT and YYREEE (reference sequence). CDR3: CASSLALAGGTDTQYF. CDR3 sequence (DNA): TGTGCCAGCAGCTTGGCCTTAGCGGGAGGAACAGATACGCAGTATTTT.

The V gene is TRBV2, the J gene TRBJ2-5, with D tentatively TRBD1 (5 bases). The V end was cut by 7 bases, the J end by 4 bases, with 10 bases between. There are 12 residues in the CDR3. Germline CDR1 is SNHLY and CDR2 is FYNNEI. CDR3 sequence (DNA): TGTGCCAGCAATCAGGGTGCAGAGACCCAGTACTTC. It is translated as CASNQGAETQYF.

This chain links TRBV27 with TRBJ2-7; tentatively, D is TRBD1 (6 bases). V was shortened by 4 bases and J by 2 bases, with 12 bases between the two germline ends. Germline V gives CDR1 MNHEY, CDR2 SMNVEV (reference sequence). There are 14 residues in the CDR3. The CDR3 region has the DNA TGTGCCAGCAGTTCGCCGACAGGTACCTACGAGCAGTACTTC. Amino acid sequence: CASSSPTGTYEQYF.

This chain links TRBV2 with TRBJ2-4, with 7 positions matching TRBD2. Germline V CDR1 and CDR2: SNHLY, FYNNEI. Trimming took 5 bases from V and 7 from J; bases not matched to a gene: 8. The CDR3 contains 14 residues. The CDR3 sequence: CASSPRLALNIQYF. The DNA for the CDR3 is TGTGCCAGCAGTCCCCGACTAGCCCTTAACATTCAGTACTTC.

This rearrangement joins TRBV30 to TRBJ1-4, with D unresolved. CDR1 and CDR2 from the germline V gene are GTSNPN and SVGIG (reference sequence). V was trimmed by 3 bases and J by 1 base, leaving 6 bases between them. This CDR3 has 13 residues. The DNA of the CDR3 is TGTGCCTGGAGCGGAGGAACTAATGAAAAACTGTTTTTT. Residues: CAWSGGTNEKLFF.

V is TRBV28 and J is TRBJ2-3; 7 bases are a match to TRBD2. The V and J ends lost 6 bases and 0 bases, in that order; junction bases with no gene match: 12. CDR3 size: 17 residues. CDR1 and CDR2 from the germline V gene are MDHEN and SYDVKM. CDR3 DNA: TGTGCCAGCAGATCCACTACCCGGGACTACAGCACAGATACGCAGTATTTT. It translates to CASRSTTRDYSTDTQYF.

This CDR3 reads CASKTPKYEQYF. The CDR3 DNA reads as TGTGCCAGCAAGACTCCAAAATACGAGCAGTACTTC. J is TRBJ2-7 and V is TRBV11-2, with unresolved D. Per germline, CDR1 SGHAT and CDR2 FQNNGV. Trimming cost V 7 bases and J 4 bases, with 11 bases left between them. The CDR3 is 12 amino acids.

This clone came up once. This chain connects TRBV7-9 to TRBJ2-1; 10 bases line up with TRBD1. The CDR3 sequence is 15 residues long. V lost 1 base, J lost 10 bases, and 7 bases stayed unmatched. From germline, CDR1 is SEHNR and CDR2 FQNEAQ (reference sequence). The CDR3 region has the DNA TGTGCCAGCAGCTTAGGTTGGGACAGGGGCTGGGAGCAGTTCTTC. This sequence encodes CASSLGWDRGWEQFF.

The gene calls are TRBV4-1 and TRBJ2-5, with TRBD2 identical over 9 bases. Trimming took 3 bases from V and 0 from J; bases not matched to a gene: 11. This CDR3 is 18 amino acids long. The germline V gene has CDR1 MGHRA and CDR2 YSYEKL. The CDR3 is CASSHPQSSGSNQETQYF. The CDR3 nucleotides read TGCGCCAGCAGCCACCCTCAGAGTAGCGGGAGCAACCAAGAGACCCAGTACTTC.

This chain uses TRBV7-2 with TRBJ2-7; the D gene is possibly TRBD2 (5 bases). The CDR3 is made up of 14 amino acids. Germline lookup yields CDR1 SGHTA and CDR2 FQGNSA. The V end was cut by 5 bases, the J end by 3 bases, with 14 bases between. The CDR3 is CASSQVGVRYEQYF. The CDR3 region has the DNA TGTGCCAGCAGCCAAGTCGGGGTGCGCTACGAGCAGTACTTC.